This T cell receptor beta chain stems from a study of cytomegalovirus exposure and HLA in healthy donors. The PCR employed 60 Vbeta primers together with 13 Jbeta primers. Profiling relied on immunoSEQ multiplex PCR, and the TCRdb table lists in-frame clones only, not all of them. The sample has more than 130,000 clones; about 79% are singletons. This receptor was identified in a male donor in good health and CMV-seronegative. The material sequenced was PBMCs.

In nucleotides, the CDR3 is TGTGCCAGTTCCCGGGACAGGTTGACCCAGTACTTC. It codes for CASSRDRLTQYF. This chain joins TRBV18 and TRBJ2-5, with 8 bases fitting TRBD1. The germline V gene has CDR1 KGHSH and CDR2 LQKENI. J lost 7 bases, V lost 9 bases, and 7 bases had no gene match. The CDR3 has 12 residues.